This section outlines one T cell receptor beta chain sequence together with its context. Its specificity is not known. This sample was included in a study of a mutant IDH1 vaccine in newly diagnosed glioma. V was cut by 3 bases and J by 4 bases, with 20 bases left in between. Germline CDR1 is SGHNT and CDR2 is YYREEE (reference sequence). The CDR3 runs to 16 residues. The repertoire was sequenced with immunoSEQ multiplex PCR; TCRdb's copy has only in-frame clones and lacks some. This sample has about 36,000 clones, with roughly 79% found just once. Time point described: week 5, during vaccination. Vaccination used 300 ug of mutant IDH1 20-mer peptide per dose, with topical imiquimod.

The specimen was PBMCs, collected from a glioma patient whose treatment included an IDH1 peptide vaccine. The rearrangement links TRBV5-4 to TRBJ2-7, with D perhaps TRBD2 (7 bases). The TCR comes from a middle-aged man with glioma. CDR3 nucleotide sequence: TGTGCCAGCAGCTCGACGGGGAGGGGGGCGCTTTACGAGCAGTACTTC. It yields the protein CASSSTGRGALYEQYF.